The TCR beta chain described here comes from a study of blood T cell repertoires in COVID-19. Study-wide context: Sources were T cells, B-cell-depleted T cells, or PBMCs; the material itself was cDNA or gDNA.

Original processing notes: Reference gene primer amplification gave estimated nucleated cell counts. Libraries were prepared by immunoSEQ multiplex PCR; TCRdb keeps only in-frame clonotypes and omits some of them. The DNA was the basis for D and trimming; V, J and clone size are from that table. This sample has about 220,000 clones, with about 80% found just once. V was shortened by 0 bases and J by 4 bases, with 4 bases between the two germline ends. The CDR3 totals 14 residues. Germline CDR1 is LNHNV and CDR2 is YYDKDF (reference sequence). Enrolled through a virtual design, the participants were between roughly 18 and 95 years of age and came from about two dozen US areas. Assignments of participants to cohorts depended upon their own reported clinical history.

The gene calls are TRBV15 and TRBJ1-6; D is unclear. The sequenced sample consisted of PBMCs or T cells enriched from blood (not recorded which). The sequence was obtained from a woman in her thirties or forties with acute COVID-19. The DNA of the CDR3 is TGTGCCACCAGCAGAGACAGTTATAATTCACCCCTCCACTTT. Its translation: CATSRDSYNSPLHF.